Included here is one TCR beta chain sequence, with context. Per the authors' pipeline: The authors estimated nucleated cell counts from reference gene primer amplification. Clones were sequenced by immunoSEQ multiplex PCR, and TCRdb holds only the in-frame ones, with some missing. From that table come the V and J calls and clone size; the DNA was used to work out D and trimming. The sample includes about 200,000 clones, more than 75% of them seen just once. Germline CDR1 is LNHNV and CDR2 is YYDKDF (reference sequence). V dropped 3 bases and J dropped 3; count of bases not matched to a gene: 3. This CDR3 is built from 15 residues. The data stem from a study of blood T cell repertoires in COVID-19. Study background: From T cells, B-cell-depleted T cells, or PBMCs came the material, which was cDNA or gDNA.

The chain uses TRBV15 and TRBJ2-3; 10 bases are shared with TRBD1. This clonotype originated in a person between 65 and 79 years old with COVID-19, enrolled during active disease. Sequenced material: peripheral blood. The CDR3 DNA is TGTGCCACCAGCAGTGACAGGGGGCGAACAGATACGCAGTATTTT. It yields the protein CATSSDRGRTDTQYF.